What follows describes a single T cell receptor beta chain. Collection of blood occurred at baseline, at cycle 4 day 1, and at cycle 7 day 1. Profiling relied on immunoSEQ multiplex PCR, and the TCRdb table lists in-frame clones only, not all of them. The sample carries 20,000 or so clones, roughly 80% recorded once. This CDR3 has 14 amino acids. Per the germline V gene, CDR1 is SGDLS and CDR2 is YYNGEE. V lost 3 bases to trimming and J lost 6 bases, with 12 bases between them. This sample was taken from a study of OX40 agonist ivuxolimab in advanced cancers. Study in general: Prior checkpoint blockade (anti-PD-1, anti-PD-L1 or anti-CTLA-4) was permitted; roughly 40% had it.

The sample was CD4+ or CD8+ T cells sorted from blood, taken in a trial of the OX40 agonist ivuxolimab. The receptor comes from an adult with an advanced solid tumor such as melanoma, head and neck, liver or kidney cancer. This rearrangement joins TRBV9 to TRBJ2-2, with TRBD2 as a possible D gene (6 bases). The CDR3 here is CASSDHGGAGELFF. CDR3 DNA sequence: TGTGCCAGCAGCGACCATGGCGGGGCCGGGGAGCTGTTTTTT.